A selection of T cell receptor beta chains follows, all from one sample in a study of CD8 T cells in ankylosing spondylitis. TCRdb redid the calling of the 5' RACE reads with MiXCR, one entry per CDR3 protein. This sample has 450,000 to 550,000 distinct CDR3 sequences, with roughly 5% found just once. Material: blood, either unsorted or a sorted T cell fraction (not recorded which). These receptors all stem from a male donor with ankylosing spondylitis. Each CDR3 is given with its conserved first and last residue. Fields, in order: clone size, J gene, V gene, D gene, CDR3 DNA, CDR3 protein. The D gene is left open where the match is weak. Clone size is stated in some rows and not others, as once, few, many or a class when expanded.

>many|TRBJ1-1|TRBV5-1|NA
TGCGCCAGCAGCTTGCTTTCCAAGAACACTGAAGCTTTCTTT
CASSLLSKNTEAFF
>many|TRBJ2-5|TRBV20-1|NA
TGCAGTGCTAGGCGAGGAAAAGAGACCCAGTACTTC
CSARRGKETQYF
>many|TRBJ2-7|TRBV29-1|TRBD1
TGCAGCGTTGAAGGGACGGGACAGGGGGCCTACGAGCAGTACTTC
CSVEGTGQGAYEQYF
>many|TRBJ1-1|TRBV10-3|NA
TGTGCCATCAAGAATCCACAGAACACTGAAGCTTTCTTT
CAIKNPQNTEAFF
>NA|TRBJ2-2|TRBV30|NA
TGTGCCTGGAGTGTTAGCAGCACCGGGGAGCTGTTTTTT
CAWSVSSTGELFF
>many|TRBJ2-1|TRBV5-1|TRBD2
TGCGCCAGCAGCCGAAGGACTAGCGGGAACTACAATGAGCAGTTCTTC
CASSRRTSGNYNEQFF
>many|TRBJ1-4|TRBV5-1|TRBD1
TGCGCCAGCAGCCCCGGACAGGGGCCGGTTGGGCTGTTTTTT
CASSPGQGPVGLFF
>NA|TRBJ1-4|TRBV18|TRBD1
TGTGCCAGCTCACGAACCACGGGACAGCTTGAAAAACTGTTTTTT
CASSRTTGQLEKLFF
>many|TRBJ2-7|TRBV20-1|NA
TGCAGTGCTAGAGATCTCCGTTTTTCCTACGAGCAGTACTTC
CSARDLRFSYEQYF
>NA|TRBJ2-1|TRBV11-2|NA
TGTGCCAGCAGCTTAGGGAGGGGAGGATGGGAATACAATGAGCAGTTCTTC
CASSLGRGGWEYNEQFF
>many|TRBJ1-2|TRBV29-1|NA
TGCAGCGTATCAGACGGGTCGGATGGCTACACCTTC
CSVSDGSDGYTF
>few|TRBJ1-4|TRBV6-1|NA
TGTGCCAGCAGAGGCAGGGGCGTTGAAAAACTGTTTTTT
CASRGRGVEKLFF
>many|TRBJ1-2|TRBV28|NA
TGTGCCAGCAGTCTCTACAGGGCCCGCTATGGCTACACCTTC
CASSLYRARYGYTF
>many|TRBJ1-2|TRBV4-3|NA
TGCGCCAGCAGCCAAGATGCGGGGGGCAACTATGGCTACACCTTC
CASSQDAGGNYGYTF
>many|TRBJ1-5|TRBV10-3|TRBD1
TGTGCCATCAGTGAGGCAGGGGGCGGTGATCAGCCCCAGCATTTT
CAISEAGGGDQPQHF
>many|TRBJ2-3|TRBV20-1|NA
TGCAGTGCTAGTACGGACACAGATACGCAGTATTTT
CSASTDTDTQYF
>NA|TRBJ2-5|TRBV5-1|NA
TGCGCCAGCACCCTGGGGGAAATCCAAGAGACCCAGTACTTC
CASTLGEIQETQYF
>many|TRBJ1-5|TRBV9|NA
TGTGCCAGCAGCGTGGGTAGTGAGCAGCCCCAGCATTTT
CASSVGSEQPQHF
>many|TRBJ2-7|TRBV5-1|NA
TGCGCCAGCAGCTTGGGGCTGTCGATCTCCTACGAGCAGTACTTC
CASSLGLSISYEQYF
>many|TRBJ2-2|TRBV6-1|TRBD2
TGTGCCAGCAGTGAACAGGCGGGGGGGAACACCGGGGAGCTGTTTTTT
CASSEQAGGNTGELFF
>many|TRBJ2-3|TRBV4-1|NA
TGCGCCAGCAGCCAAGATCAACGGACCACAGATACGCAGTATTTT
CASSQDQRTTDTQYF
>many|TRBJ2-7|TRBV4-2|TRBD1
TGTGCCAGCAGCCAAATCGACAGGGGGGGGCACGAGCAGTACTTC
CASSQIDRGGHEQYF
>many|TRBJ2-5|TRBV29-1|NA
TGCAGCGCAAAAGGGATACTGATCCAAGAGACCCAGTACTTC
CSAKGILIQETQYF
>NA|TRBJ2-1|TRBV5-1|NA
TGCGCCAGCAGCGCATCTCCGGGACCCGAGCAGTTCTTC
CASSASPGPEQFF
>NA|TRBJ2-1|TRBV7-8|NA
TGTGCCAGCAGCTTAAGGACCCTCGGGCGTGAGCAGTTCTTC
CASSLRTLGREQFF
>many|TRBJ1-5|TRBV12-3/TRBV12-4|NA
TGTGCCAGCAGTCTCGGACTGAGTAGCAATCAGCCCCAGCATTTT
CASSLGLSSNQPQHF
>many|TRBJ2-7|TRBV28|NA
TGTGCCAGCAGTGCCAGGACAGACTACGAGCAGTACTTC
CASSARTDYEQYF
>few|TRBJ2-3|TRBV6-1|NA
TGTGCCAGCAGTGCCAAACGGCTGGCCGCAGATACGCAGTATTTT
CASSAKRLAADTQYF
>many|TRBJ2-1|TRBV10-3|TRBD1
TGTGCCATCACCGGAGACAGGGAATACAATGAGCAGTTCTTC
CAITGDREYNEQFF
>many|TRBJ1-4|TRBV12-3/TRBV12-4|NA
TGTGCCAGCAGGGAGACAGAGGCGTATGAAAAACTGTTTTTT
CASRETEAYEKLFF
>many|TRBJ2-7|TRBV5-6|TRBD2
TGTGCCAGCAGCCCGGGACTAGCGGGGGAGAACTTC
CASSPGLAGENF
>many|TRBJ1-1|TRBV9|NA
TGTGCCAGCAGCGTCGGTGATGAACTTAGAGCTTTCTTT
CASSVGDELRAFF
>many|TRBJ2-3|TRBV29-1|NA
TGCAGCGTTGAAAACCGCACAGATACGCAGTATTTT
CSVENRTDTQYF
>once|TRBJ2-2|TRBV5-1|NA
TGCTCCAGCAGCTTCCCAGGGAGAACCGGGGAGCTGTTTTTT
CSSSFPGRTGELFF
>many|TRBJ1-5|TRBV20-1|TRBD1
TGCAGTGTTACGGGACAGGGAGAACAGCCCCAGCATTTT
CSVTGQGEQPQHF
>few|TRBJ2-4|TRBV20-1|NA
TGCAGTGCTAGAGTAGGGTTCAGAAACATTCAGTACTTC
CSARVGFRNIQYF
>few|TRBJ1-5|TRBV4-2|TRBD1
TGTGCCAGCAGCCAAGATAAGGCCAGGGGGGATCAGCCCCAGCATTTT
CASSQDKARGDQPQHF
>many|TRBJ2-7|TRBV12-3/TRBV12-4|TRBD1
TGTGCCAGCAGCCATAGACAGGGCTTCAACGGCGAGCAGTACTTC
CASSHRQGFNGEQYF
>NA|TRBJ2-5|TRBV7-2|NA
TGTGCCAGCAGCTTAGCGACGGACCAAGAGACCCAGTACTTC
CASSLATDQETQYF
>many|TRBJ2-2|TRBV7-2|NA
TGTGCCAGCAGCTTATACAGGTCCCACACCGGGGAGCTGTTTTTT
CASSLYRSHTGELFF
>many|TRBJ1-5|TRBV20-1|NA
TGCAGTGCACCGAATTCAGGTCTCTATCAGCCCCAGCATTTT
CSAPNSGLYQPQHF
>many|TRBJ2-1|TRBV7-9|TRBD1
TGTGCCAACCCGACAGGGGCCGGGTACAATGAGCAGTTCTTC
CANPTGAGYNEQFF
>many|TRBJ1-5|TRBV20-1|NA
TGCAGTGCTAGTTCAGGGACTAGGCAGCCCCAGCATTTT
CSASSGTRQPQHF
>many|TRBJ2-4|TRBV12-3/TRBV12-4|NA
TGTGCCAGCAGAGAACAGCTAGCCAAAAACATTCAGTACTTC
CASREQLAKNIQYF
>many|TRBJ2-7|TRBV4-2|TRBD1
TGTGCCAGCAGCGGTACCGGGACAGGGTACCCCTACGAGCAGTACTTC
CASSGTGTGYPYEQYF
>many|TRBJ2-2|TRBV12-3/TRBV12-4|NA
TGTGCCAGCAGTCCTCGCCTGATTACGGACACCGGGGAGCTGTTTTTT
CASSPRLITDTGELFF
>many|TRBJ1-3|TRBV4-3|NA
TGCGCCAGCAGCCAGGACTCCAGCTCTGGAAACACCATATATTTT
CASSQDSSSGNTIYF
>many|TRBJ1-2|TRBV5-1|NA
TGCGCCAGCAGCTTGGGACAGGTGGGAAGCTATGGCTACACCTTC
CASSLGQVGSYGYTF
>few|TRBJ2-1|TRBV24-1|NA
TGTGCCACCAGTGACATCGACCTCGGAAACAATGAGCAGTTCTTC
CATSDIDLGNNEQFF
>many|TRBJ2-7|TRBV7-9|NA
TGTGCCAGCATGCGGGGAACCCTCTACGAGCAGTACTTC
CASMRGTLYEQYF
>many|TRBJ1-1|TRBV6-5|NA
TGTGCCAGCAGTTATTCGGGGGCATTGTCGAACACTGAAGCTTTCTTT
CASSYSGALSNTEAFF
>many|TRBJ1-6|TRBV5-6|TRBD1
TGTGCCAGCAGCCGGGACAGCAATTCACCCCTCCACTTT
CASSRDSNSPLHF
>once|TRBJ1-4|TRBV3-1|NA
TGTGCCAGCAGCCAAGAGTGGGGACTAGATGAAAAACTGTTTTTT
CASSQEWGLDEKLFF
>many|TRBJ1-2|TRBV7-2|NA
TGTGCCAGCAGCTTAGGCCGAAACTATGGCTACACCTTC
CASSLGRNYGYTF
>few|TRBJ2-5|TRBV4-1|NA
TGCGCCAGCAGCCCCCGGGGGCAGGAGGTGCGAGAGACCCAGTACTTC
CASSPRGQEVRETQYF
>many|TRBJ2-6|TRBV27|NA
TGTGCCAGCAGTCCAAAATGGCATCTCCGACAATCCTCTGGGGCCAACGTCCTGACTTTC
CASSPKWHLRQSSGANVLTF
>many|TRBJ2-1|TRBV7-2|TRBD1
TGTGCCAGCAGCGCGGACAGGGTTGGTGAGCAGTTCTTC
CASSADRVGEQFF
>many|TRBJ2-7|TRBV4-2|TRBD1
TGTGCCAGCAGCCAAGTTACGCCAGGGGGATACGAGCAGTACTTC
CASSQVTPGGYEQYF